This TCR beta chain was sequenced during a study of radiotherapy plus CTLA-4 blockade in lung cancer. Turning to the study itself: Disease control reached about 28%, with objective responses in about 19%.

This clone is judged medium-sized. Its antigen is undetermined. Chemo-refractory metastatic non-small-cell lung cancer patients were treated with focal radiation plus CTLA-4 blockade with ipilimumab. Study-wide points: Radiotherapy with ipilimumab was followed by blood expansion of tumor-derived clones. It was early blood T cell clone dynamics, with interferon-beta, that reportedly best predicted response.

Libraries were prepared by immunoSEQ multiplex PCR; TCRdb keeps only in-frame clonotypes and omits some of them. The sample lists about 49,000 clones, around 76% occurring once. The length of the CDR3 is 14 residues. CDR1 and CDR2 from the germline V gene are MDHEN and SYDVKM. Trimming took 6 bases from V and 0 from J; bases not matched to a gene: 3. The clonotype originates from a human donor with non-small cell lung cancer who had stable disease on radiotherapy plus ipilimumab. V gene TRBV28 combines with J gene TRBJ1-2; 8 bases are shared with TRBD1. The sequences come from peripheral blood, collected from a patient treated with radiotherapy plus ipilimumab. As DNA, the CDR3 is TGTGCCAGCAGACAGGGGGGCGCTAACTATGGCTACACCTTC. Encoded protein: CASRQGGANYGYTF.